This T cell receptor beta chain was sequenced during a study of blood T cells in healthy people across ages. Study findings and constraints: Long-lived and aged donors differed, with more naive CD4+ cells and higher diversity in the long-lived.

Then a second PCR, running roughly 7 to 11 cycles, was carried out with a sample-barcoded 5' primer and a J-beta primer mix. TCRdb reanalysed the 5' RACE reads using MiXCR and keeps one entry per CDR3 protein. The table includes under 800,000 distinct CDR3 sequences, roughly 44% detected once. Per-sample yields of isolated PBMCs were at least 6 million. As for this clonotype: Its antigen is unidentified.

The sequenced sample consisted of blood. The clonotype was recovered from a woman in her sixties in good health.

CDR3 loop: CASSSPGRNQPQHF. Here the CDR3 DNA reads TGTGCCAGCAGTTCACCCGGCCGGAATCAGCCCCAGCATTTT. The V call is TRBV6-5, the J call TRBJ1-5; D not resolved. The V and J ends lost 4 bases and 4 bases respectively, with 11 bases between them. The CDR3 extends over 14 amino acids. Per germline, CDR1 MNHEY and CDR2 SVGAGI.